Shown below are 19 T cell receptor beta chains from a single sample sequenced in a study of CD8+ T cells in alopecia areata. In each case, RNA was isolated and then reverse transcribed into cDNA as the sequencing template. Using immunoSEQ multiplex PCR, the repertoire was profiled, and TCRdb retains in-frame clones only, with some absent. This sample has 60,000 to 65,000 clones, with roughly 40% found just once. Specimen: NKG2D-low CD8+ T cells sorted from blood. These receptors all come from a human donor with alopecia areata.

The rearrangement links TRBV29-1 to TRBJ2-1; 10 bases match TRBD2. CDR1 is SQVTM, CDR2 ANQGSEA, per germline. The CDR3 contains 16 residues. The ends lost 5 bases at V and 6 bases at J; junction bases unmatched: 13. CDR3 protein: CSVFDLAGAPSNEQFF. Written as DNA, the CDR3 is TGCAGCGTTTTTGACCTAGCGGGAGCACCGAGCAATGAGCAGTTCTTC.

CDR3 sequence (DNA): TGCAGTGCTAACAAGAGGACCCAGTACTTC. This codes for CSANKRTQYF. The genes are TRBV20-1 and TRBJ2-5; D ambiguous. V was cut by 4 bases and J by 7 bases, with 7 bases left in between. The CDR3 totals 10 residues. Germline V gene sequence: CDR1 DFQATT, CDR2 SNEGSKA (reference sequence).

This chain uses TRBV25-1 with TRBJ1-2; D is perhaps TRBD1 (6 bases). The CDR3 runs 15 residues. CDR1 is MGHDK, CDR2 SYGVNS, per germline. Trimming took off 1 base at V and 1 base at J, with 10 bases between the two ends. The CDR3 loop reads CASSEWSGDNYGYTF. The CDR3 nucleotides are TGTGCCAGCAGTGAATGGTCAGGGGATAACTATGGCTACACCTTC.

The rearrangement uses TRBV29-1 and TRBJ2-7; TRBD1 aligns across 7 bases. The V segment lost 8 bases and the J segment 2 bases; nucleotides outside the gene matches: 18. Germline values: CDR1 SQVTM, CDR2 ANQGSEA. This CDR3 spans 16 amino acids. The CDR3 is CSPLPPTGEKTYEQYF. The CDR3 coding sequence is TGCAGCCCCCTACCCCCCACAGGGGAAAAAACCTACGAGCAGTACTTC.

The chain is built from TRBV7-6 and TRBJ2-1; D tentatively reads TRBD1 or TRBD2 (5 bases each). This CDR3 has 14 residues. The germline gives CDR1 SGHVS, CDR2 FNYEAQ. Trimming pared 6 bases from V and 6 bases from J, leaving 15 bases between. The CDR3 coding sequence is TGTGCCAGCAGTTTCGGGGCGATGCCCAATGAGCAGTTCTTC. This sequence encodes CASSFGAMPNEQFF.

The chain couples TRBV4-3 to TRBJ2-3; D might be TRBD2 (6 bases). The CDR3 is made up of 13 amino acids. Germline V gene lookup returns CDR1 LGHNA and CDR2 YSLEER. Between the trimmed V and J ends, which lost 5 bases and 6 bases, there was a span of 12 bases. The CDR3 nucleotides are TGCGCCAGCAGCTCGGGGGTGTGGGATACGCAGTATTTT. The encoded protein is CASSSGVWDTQYF.

The chain joins TRBV13 to TRBJ2-1; the match to TRBD2 covers 8 bases. Per germline, CDR1 PRHDT and CDR2 FYEKMQ (reference sequence). V lost 3 bases and J lost 2; bases outside the gene matches: 3. This CDR3 spans 15 amino acids. CDR3 loop: CASSFGTRAYNEQFF. In DNA form, the CDR3 reads TGTGCCAGCAGCTTCGGGACTAGGGCCTACAATGAGCAGTTCTTC.

The chain recombines TRBV7-9 with TRBJ2-2; 8 bases are a match to TRBD2. Germline lookup yields CDR1 SEHNR and CDR2 FQNEAQ (reference sequence). The CDR3 sequence is 15 residues long. The V and J ends lost 5 bases and 6 bases, in that order; junction bases with no gene match: 8. The CDR3 reads CASSQGLDWPGELFF. In DNA, the CDR3 is TGTGCCAGCAGCCAGGGACTAGATTGGCCCGGGGAGCTGTTTTTT. Variable domain in full (rest from reference TRBV7-9 and TRBJ2-2): DTGVSQNPRHKITKRGQNVTFRCDPISEHNRLYWYRQTLGQGPEFLTYFQNEAQLEKSRLLSDRFSAERPKGSFSTLEIQRTEQGDSAMYLCASSQGLDWPGELFFGEGSRLTVL.

This clone has only a few counts. The rearrangement uses TRBV19 and TRBJ2-1; tentatively, D is TRBD2 (5 bases). CDR3 length: 14 residues. V gave up 1 base and J gave up 8 bases, with 12 bases separating them. Germline V gene lookup returns CDR1 LNHDA and CDR2 SQIVND (reference sequence). The DNA for the CDR3 is TGTGCCAGTAGTATAGCGCTGTGGAGGTATGAGCAGTTCTTC. Translated, it gives CASSIALWRYEQFF. The variable domain in full, completed from reference TRBV19 and TRBJ2-1, reads DGGITQSPKYLFRKEGQNVTLSCEQNLNHDAMYWYRQDPGQGLRLIYYSQIVNDFQKGDIAEGYSVSREKKESFPLTVTSAQKNPTAFYLCASSIALWRYEQFFGPGTRLTVL.

This clone occurred a few times. The chain carries TRBV14 and TRBJ2-1, with D unresolved. Germline lookup yields CDR1 SGHDN and CDR2 FVKESK. This CDR3 has 14 amino acids. Between the trimmed V and J ends, which lost 4 bases and 5 bases, there was a span of 12 bases. CDR3 sequence: CASSLFTGNNEQFF. CDR3 in DNA: TGTGCCAGCAGCCTTTTTACTGGGAACAATGAGCAGTTCTTC. Full variable domain (missing parts from reference TRBV14 and TRBJ2-1): EAGVTQFPSHSVIEKGQTVTLRCDPISGHDNLYWYRRVMGKEIKFLLHFVKESKQDESGMPNNRFLAERTGGTYSTLKVQPAELEDSGVYFCASSLFTGNNEQFFGPGTRLTVL.

CDR3 amino acids: CASSGYSYEQYF. CDR3 DNA: TGTGCCAGCAGTGGATATTCCTACGAGCAGTACTTC. The chain uses TRBV7-9 and TRBJ2-7; D gene ambiguous. Germline-derived CDR1 and CDR2 are SEHNR and FQNEAQ (reference sequence). The V end lost 6 bases, the J end lost 1 base, and 7 bases lay between the germline ends. This CDR3 has 12 residues. Combining the CDR3 with reference TRBV7-9 and TRBJ2-7 gives the whole variable domain DTGVSQNPRHKITKRGQNVTFRCDPISEHNRLYWYRQTLGQGPEFLTYFQNEAQLEKSRLLSDRFSAERPKGSFSTLEIQRTEQGDSAMYLCASSGYSYEQYFGPGTRLTVT.

The rearrangement joins TRBV27 to TRBJ1-1, with D perhaps TRBD1 (6 bases). CDR1 and CDR2 from the germline V gene are MNHEY and SMNVEV (reference sequence). V was shortened by 5 bases and J by 0 bases, with 10 bases between the two germline ends. This CDR3 region has 14 residues. CDR3 in amino acids: CASSPRQVNTEAFF. CDR3 sequence (DNA): TGTGCCAGCAGTCCCAGACAGGTGAACACTGAAGCTTTCTTT.

The rearrangement joins TRBV29-1 to TRBJ2-1; 11 bases map to TRBD2. The CDR3 loop spans 20 amino acids. Germline V gene lookup returns CDR1 SQVTM and CDR2 ANQGSEA. V dropped 4 bases and J dropped 3; count of bases not matched to a gene: 20. The CDR3: CSVVLAGASELWGYYNEQFF. CDR3 DNA sequence: TGCAGCGTTGTACTAGCGGGGGCCTCTGAGTTATGGGGGTACTACAATGAGCAGTTCTTC.

This clone was observed a few times. V gene TRBV29-1 combines with J gene TRBJ2-7, with unresolved D. The CDR3 length is 14 residues. In germline, CDR1 is SQVTM, CDR2 ANQGSEA. The V end lost 1 base, the J end lost 0 bases, and 10 bases lay between the germline ends. The CDR3 nucleotides are TGCAGCGTTGAAGTCCGACACGACTCCTACGAGCAGTACTTC. This translates into CSVEVRHDSYEQYF.

This clone was seen a few times. This chain links TRBV4-3 with TRBJ2-7; tentatively, D is TRBD2 (5 bases). V was shortened by 0 bases and J by 3 bases, with 12 bases between the two germline ends. Germline CDR1 LGHNA, CDR2 YSLEER. The CDR3 has 15 residues. The CDR3 DNA reads as TGCGCCAGCAGCCAAGAACAAGCTACTAGCTACGAGCAGTACTTC. Translated: CASSQEQATSYEQYF.

The chain recombines TRBV27 with TRBJ2-7; D is unclear. Trimming left V 2 bases short and J 3 bases short, with 8 bases between. CDR1 and CDR2 from the germline V gene are MNHEY and SMNVEV (reference sequence). CDR3 length: 13 amino acids. The CDR3 here is CASSLTGFYEQYF. The CDR3 bases are TGTGCCAGCAGTTTAACTGGGTTCTACGAGCAGTACTTC.

The chain has TRBV4-1 and TRBJ2-5; D is perhaps TRBD1 or TRBD2 (5 bases each). The CDR3 consists of 16 residues. Per germline, CDR1 MGHRA and CDR2 YSYEKL. V was clipped by 0 bases and J by 4 bases, with 15 bases between them. The CDR3 region is CASSQDPAARGETQYF. CDR3 coding DNA: TGCGCCAGCAGCCAAGATCCTGCGGCGAGGGGAGAGACCCAGTACTTC.

V usage is TRBV29-1 and J usage is TRBJ2-2; D is uncertain. V shed 7 bases and J shed 1 base, with 16 bases lying between them. This CDR3 region has 15 residues. CDR1 SQVTM and CDR2 ANQGSEA come from the germline V gene. In DNA, the CDR3 is TGCAGCGCTTCAGGCTCCCCGGAGAACACCGGGGAGCTGTTTTTT. Residues: CSASGSPENTGELFF.

The gene calls are TRBV7-9 and TRBJ2-7; D remains ambiguous. V was clipped by 5 bases and J by 6 bases, with 14 bases between them. Germline V CDR1 and CDR2: SEHNR, FQNEAQ (reference sequence). CDR3 length equals 13 residues. Written as DNA, the CDR3 is TGTGCCAGCAGCCCCCTCCCGGTCTCCGAGCAGTACTTC. It encodes CASSPLPVSEQYF.